A single sample is the source of the 21 T cell receptor beta chains below, sequenced in a study of T cells after yellow fever vaccination. One entry per CDR3 protein results from TCRdb running MiXCR on the 5' RACE reads. The table records around 600,000 distinct CDR3 sequences, roughly 12% of them present only once. Here the sequenced sample was PBMCs, taken on the day of the yellow fever booster vaccination. These receptors came from a man aged 30 to 39 who received the YFV17D yellow fever vaccine.

This chain uses TRBV9 with TRBJ2-1; TRBD2 aligns across 13 bases. Trimming cost V 0 bases and J 8 bases; bases outside gene matches: 14. The length of the CDR3 is 19 residues. CDR1 and CDR2 from the germline V gene are SGDLS and YYNGEE. The chain's CDR3 is CASSVDPLPTSGRSDEQFF. CDR3 coding DNA: TGTGCCAGCAGCGTAGATCCCCTCCCGACTAGCGGGAGGTCGGATGAGCAGTTCTTC. Drawing the rest from reference TRBV9 and TRBJ2-1, the complete variable domain is DSGVTQTPKHLITATGQRVTLRCSPRSGDLSVYWYQQSLDQGLQFLIQYYNGEERAKGNILERFSAQQFPDLHSELNLSSLELGDSALYFCASSVDPLPTSGRSDEQFFGPGTRLTVL.

The rearrangement joins TRBV6-1 to TRBJ1-6; 10 bases fit TRBD1. The V and J ends lost 7 bases and 7 bases, in that order; junction bases with no gene match: 4. Looked up from germline, CDR1 is MNHNS and CDR2 is SASEGT. This CDR3 contains 14 residues. This CDR3 reads CASTQGQGNSPLHF. The DNA for the CDR3 is TGTGCCAGCACCCAGGGACAGGGGAATTCACCCCTCCACTTT.

The chain combines TRBV5-1 with TRBJ1-1; no clear D gene. Germline-derived CDR1 and CDR2 are SGHRS and YFSETQ. V was clipped by 0 bases and J by 1 base, with 7 bases between them. There are 14 residues in the CDR3. The CDR3 sequence: CASSLGLENTEAFF. CDR3 sequence (DNA): TGCGCCAGCAGCTTGGGGTTAGAGAACACTGAAGCTTTCTTT.

This clonotype was recorded a few times. The gene calls are TRBV20-1 and TRBJ2-1; maybe TRBD1 (5 bases). With 1 base removed from V and 4 bases from J, the gap between germline ends came to 11 bases. The CDR3 is made up of 14 amino acids. CDR1 DFQATT and CDR2 SNEGSKA come from the germline V gene (reference sequence). The CDR3 is CSARGPDIYNEQFF. The CDR3, as DNA: TGCAGTGCTAGAGGTCCGGACATATACAATGAGCAGTTCTTC.

The chain links TRBV7-8 to TRBJ1-4; D is unclear. Germline CDR1 reads SGHVS; CDR2 reads FQNEAQ. The CDR3 spans 15 residues. Trimming took off 3 bases at V and 7 bases at J, with 15 bases between the two ends. This chain's CDR3 is CASSFSDGVAEKLFF. The CDR3 DNA is TGTGCCAGCAGCTTCTCGGACGGGGTGGCTGAAAAACTGTTTTTT. The complete variable domain, with remaining parts taken from reference TRBV7-8 and TRBJ1-4, reads GAGVSQSPRYKVAKRGQDVALRCDPISGHVSLFWYQQALGQGPEFLTYFQNEAQLDKSGLPSDRFFAERPEGSVSTLKIQRTQQEDSAVYLCASSFSDGVAEKLFFGSGTQLSVL.

This chain links TRBV20-1 with TRBJ2-1; D gene ambiguous. The germline CDR1 and CDR2 sequences are DFQATT and SNEGSKA (reference sequence). Trimming took 3 bases from V and 4 from J, leaving 4 bases between them. The CDR3 runs 11 residues. The DNA for the CDR3 is TGCAGTGCTAGTCCATACAATGAGCAGTTCTTC. It is translated as CSASPYNEQFF.

This clonotype was seen at least ten times. The chain has TRBV12-3 or TRBV12-4 and TRBJ2-3; possible D gene TRBD2, 5 bases. Between the trimmed V and J ends, which lost 8 bases and 4 bases, there was a span of 19 bases. This CDR3 spans 15 amino acids. The CDR3 DNA reads as TGTGCCAGCCGTTGGGAGACCTCGCCGGCAGATACGCAGTATTTT. This translates into CASRWETSPADTQYF.

This clonotype was seen only a few times. This chain joins TRBV20-1 and TRBJ2-1; 13 nucleotides align to TRBD2. The CDR3 totals 14 residues. CDR1 and CDR2 (germline): DFQATT, SNEGSKA (reference sequence). Losses at the gene ends were 5 bases for V and 9 bases for J; bases not matched to a gene: 7. The CDR3: CSASRTSGSFEQFF. The CDR3 coding sequence is TGCAGTGCTTCCAGGACTAGCGGGAGCTTTGAGCAGTTCTTC.

Only a few counts were recorded for this clonotype. J is TRBJ2-5 and V is TRBV2, with D unclear. The CDR3 loop spans 14 amino acids. The germline CDR1 and CDR2 sequences are SNHLY and FYNNEI. Between the trimmed V and J ends, which lost 8 bases and 5 bases, there was a span of 18 bases. This CDR3 is CASSGTSRVETQYF. The DNA for the CDR3 is TGTGCCAGCTCTGGTACCTCCCGTGTGGAGACCCAGTACTTC.

J is TRBJ2-1 and V is TRBV19; 7 nucleotides agree with TRBD1. V lost 6 bases and J lost 6; bases outside the gene matches: 5. CDR1 LNHDA and CDR2 SQIVND come from the germline V gene (reference sequence). This CDR3 spans 13 amino acids. The CDR3 DNA is TGTGCCAGTAGGAACACAGGGGTCAATGAGCAGTTCTTC. It yields the protein CASRNTGVNEQFF.

Written as DNA, the CDR3 is TGTGCCAGCAGCCAAGTAGGAACCGACAGCACAGATACGCAGTATTTT. This gives the protein CASSQVGTDSTDTQYF. The V and J genes are TRBV4-2 and TRBJ2-3; D is uncertain. This CDR3 is built from 16 residues. V shed 1 base and J shed 0 bases, with 11 bases lying between them. Germline CDR1 is LGHNA and CDR2 is YNFKEQ.

This clonotype was recorded at least ten times. This chain joins TRBV4-3 and TRBJ1-4; the D gene is possibly TRBD1 (5 bases). Trimming stripped 1 base from V and 6 bases from J, with 12 bases between. The CDR3 loop spans 15 amino acids. Germline lookup yields CDR1 LGHNA and CDR2 YSLEER. DNA of the CDR3: TGCGCCAGCAGCCAAGTAGGGGCAGGGCATGAAAAACTGTTTTTT. Its translation: CASSQVGAGHEKLFF.

The sample holds a few counts of this clonotype. This chain joins TRBV7-8 and TRBJ1-5, with no clear D. CDR1 and CDR2 (germline): SGHVS, FQNEAQ. V was pared by 5 bases and J by 11 bases, with 19 bases between. The CDR3 is 14 residues long. The CDR3: CASSQQASAAAQHF. The DNA of the CDR3 is TGTGCCAGCAGCCAACAAGCTTCTGCGGCGGCCCAGCATTTT.

This clonotype was detected a few times. V is TRBV11-2 and J is TRBJ2-3; 7 bases map to TRBD2. Looked up from germline, CDR1 is SGHAT and CDR2 is FQNNGV. This CDR3 is 18 amino acids long. V was clipped by 5 bases and J by 0 bases; unmatched bases: 14. CDR3 bases: TGTGCCAGCAGCCCTCGGACTAAGGGAGGGGAAAGCACAGATACGCAGTATTTT. It encodes CASSPRTKGGESTDTQYF.

The V and J genes are TRBV7-2 and TRBJ2-5, with 8 positions matching TRBD2. Germline CDR1 is SGHTA and CDR2 is FQGNSA. The CDR3 consists of 14 residues. The ends lost 7 bases at V and 5 bases at J; junction bases unmatched: 9. The CDR3 DNA sequence: TGTGCCAGCACACCCGGGGGGGGCGGCGAGACCCAGTACTTC. Translated, it gives CASTPGGGGETQYF.

This clonotype turned up a few times. The chain joins TRBV3-1 to TRBJ2-7, with TRBD2 matching 8 bases. CDR3 length equals 15 residues. CDR1 and CDR2 from the germline V gene are LGHDT and YNNKEL (reference sequence). J was trimmed by 8 bases and V by 4 bases; bases with no gene match: 13. The DNA for the CDR3 is TGTGCCAGCAGCCGAGATGGGGGACTAGAGTCTAAGCAGTACTTC. It encodes CASSRDGGLESKQYF.

In this sample, this clonotype turned up many times. The chain combines TRBV10-3 with TRBJ2-7; 9 bases fit TRBD2. Per germline, CDR1 ENHRY and CDR2 SYGVKD. The V segment lost 0 bases and the J segment 2 bases; nucleotides outside the gene matches: 5. The CDR3 extends over 16 amino acids. The CDR3 nucleotides are TGTGCCATCAGTGAGTCGAGACTAGCGGAGGCCTACGAGCAGTACTTC. It specifies CAISESRLAEAYEQYF.

The chain joins TRBV28 to TRBJ2-1; 8 bases are a match to TRBD2. Losses at the gene ends were 4 bases for V and 9 bases for J; bases not matched to a gene: 8. CDR3 length: 14 residues. Germline V CDR1 and CDR2: MDHEN, SYDVKM. The CDR3 DNA sequence: TGTGCCAGCAGTTCCCCCCCAGCGGGAGTTGAGCAGTTCTTC. Protein product: CASSSPPAGVEQFF.

The chain is built from TRBV2 and TRBJ2-3; possible D gene TRBD2, 5 bases. This CDR3 comprises 16 residues. V was pared by 10 bases and J by 5 bases, with 25 bases between. Germline CDR1 SNHLY, CDR2 FYNNEI. The CDR3 DNA sequence: TGTGCCACCCCCCATCCAACTCGACCCGCGGGAGATACGCAGTATTTT. Its translation is CATPHPTRPAGDTQYF.

The chain carries TRBV12-3 or TRBV12-4 and TRBJ1-1, with unresolved D. The CDR3 length is 13 residues. Trimming pared 6 bases from V and 4 bases from J, leaving 12 bases between. The CDR3 coding sequence is TGTGCCAGCAGCTCTACGAGGCTCACTGAAGCTTTCTTT. Translation gives CASSSTRLTEAFF.

This clonotype was seen more than once but under ten times. The chain carries TRBV9 and TRBJ2-4; the D gene is possibly TRBD1 (5 bases). Germline loops: CDR1 SGDLS, CDR2 YYNGEE. This CDR3 region has 16 residues. The germline V and J ends were trimmed by 0 bases and 0 bases, with 10 bases remaining between them. This chain's CDR3 is CASSVGSGIAKNIQYF. CDR3 sequence (DNA): TGTGCCAGCAGCGTAGGATCAGGGATAGCCAAAAACATTCAGTACTTC. Based on the CDR3 plus reference TRBV9 and TRBJ2-4, the full variable domain is DSGVTQTPKHLITATGQRVTLRCSPRSGDLSVYWYQQSLDQGLQFLIQYYNGEERAKGNILERFSAQQFPDLHSELNLSSLELGDSALYFCASSVGSGIAKNIQYFGAGTRLSVL.